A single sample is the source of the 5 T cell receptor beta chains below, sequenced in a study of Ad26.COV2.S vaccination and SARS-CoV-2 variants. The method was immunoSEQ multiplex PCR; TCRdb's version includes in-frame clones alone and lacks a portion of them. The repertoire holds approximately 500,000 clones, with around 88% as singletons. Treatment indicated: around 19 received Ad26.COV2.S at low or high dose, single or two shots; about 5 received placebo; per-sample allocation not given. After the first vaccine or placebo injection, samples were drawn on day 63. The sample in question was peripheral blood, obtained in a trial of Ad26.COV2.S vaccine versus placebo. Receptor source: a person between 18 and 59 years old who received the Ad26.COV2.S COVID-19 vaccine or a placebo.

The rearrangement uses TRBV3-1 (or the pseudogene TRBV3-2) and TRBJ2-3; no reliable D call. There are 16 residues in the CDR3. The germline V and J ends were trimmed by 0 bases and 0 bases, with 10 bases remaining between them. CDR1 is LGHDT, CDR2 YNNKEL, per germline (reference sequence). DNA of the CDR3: TGTGCCAGCAGCCAAGAGCTTGCGACTAGCACAGATACGCAGTATTTT. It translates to CASSQELATSTDTQYF.

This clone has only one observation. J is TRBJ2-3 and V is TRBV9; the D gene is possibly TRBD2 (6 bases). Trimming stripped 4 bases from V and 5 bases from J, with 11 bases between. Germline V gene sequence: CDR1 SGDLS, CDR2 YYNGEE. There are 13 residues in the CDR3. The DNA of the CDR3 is TGTGCCAGCAGCTTCGGGACTTTAGATACGCAGTATTTT. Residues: CASSFGTLDTQYF.

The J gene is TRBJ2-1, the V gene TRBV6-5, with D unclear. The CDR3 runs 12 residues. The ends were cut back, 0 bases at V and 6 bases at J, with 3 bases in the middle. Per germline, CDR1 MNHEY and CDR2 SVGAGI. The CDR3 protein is CASSYSSNEQFF. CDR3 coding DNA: TGTGCCAGCAGTTACTCGAGCAATGAGCAGTTCTTC.

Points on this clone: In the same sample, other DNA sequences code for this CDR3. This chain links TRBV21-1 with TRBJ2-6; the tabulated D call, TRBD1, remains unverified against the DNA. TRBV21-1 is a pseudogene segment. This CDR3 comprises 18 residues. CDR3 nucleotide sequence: TGTGCCAGCAGCAACCGGGACAAGACACTCTCTGGGGCCAACGTCCTGACTTTC. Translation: CASSNRDKTLSGANVLTF.

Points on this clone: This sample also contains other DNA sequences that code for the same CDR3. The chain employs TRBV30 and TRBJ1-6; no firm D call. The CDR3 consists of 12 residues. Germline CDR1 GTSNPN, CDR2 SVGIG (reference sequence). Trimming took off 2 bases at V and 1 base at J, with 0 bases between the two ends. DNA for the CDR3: TGTGCCTGGAGTTCCTATAATTCACCCCTCCACTTT. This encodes CAWSSYNSPLHF.